This T cell receptor (beta chain) appears in the sequencing data of a study of T cells in women clearing cervical HPV infection. At the level of the study: Blood came at first lesion visit for cases, post-clearance for controls.

Trimming stripped 2 bases from V and 6 bases from J, with 26 bases between. This CDR3 comprises 17 residues. Germline CDR1 is SQVTM and CDR2 is ANQGSEA. Some clones are missing from TCRdb's copy, which holds only in-frame ones; the method was immunoSEQ multiplex PCR. The sample has fewer than 35,000 clones; the top ten hold about 17%. Of note for this clone: The antigen is not known. The DNA ends 3 residues before the CDR3 does, and the rest of the CDR3 is filled in from the germline J gene.

Study-level results: Associations may precede or follow infection; HPV-specific or memory T cells were not isolated. Richness differences could reflect unmeasured T-cell content per sample.

Sample: blood buffy coat. This TCR derives from a woman aged 18 to 75 with a cervical HPV16 infection that either progressed to CIN3+ or cleared (not recorded which). The genes are TRBV29-1 and TRBJ2-7, with D possibly matching TRBD2 (7 bases). The sequenced part of the CDR3 DNA is TGCAGCGTTGAAACGGGTGGGCTAGGGACGGGGGGCATCGAG. Translation: CSVETGGLGTGGIE. The complete CDR3 sequence is CSVETGGLGTGGIEQYF.